This T cell receptor (beta chain) appears in the sequencing data of a study of post-analysis software for immune sequencing data. Across the whole study: The courses of disease that were included comprised relapsing-remitting, secondary progressive and progressive-relapsing multiple sclerosis.

The library was made from cDNA and included unique molecular identifiers. T cells numbering roughly 0.85 to 10 million gave rise to a few hundred thousand cDNA molecules. A single record per CDR3 protein comes from TCRdb applying MiXCR to the PCR reads. There are roughly 570,000 distinct CDR3 sequences in the sample; around 36% occur only once, and around 5.9% lies in the top ten. Trimming stripped 6 bases from V and 3 bases from J, with 11 bases between. This CDR3 has 12 amino acids. The germline CDR1 and CDR2 sequences are SQVTM and ANQGSEA. Study-level findings and limits: For normalized Chao1 diversity, multiple sclerosis patients scored significantly lower than controls did. The authors found that F measure strongly co-clustered same-batch samples. Compared with controls, patients had more of five TRBV segments, including TRBV5-6, TRBV5-1 and TRBV20-1.

Concerning this clonotype: As yet, its antigen is unknown.

The TCR sequence derives from a girl aged 2 to 17 with multiple sclerosis. Specimen: blood. The genes are TRBV29-1 and TRBJ1-1; TRBD1 might be the D (6 bases). DNA of the CDR3: TGCAGCGTCTGGGAGGGGGACACTGAAGCTTTCTTT. Its protein product is CSVWEGDTEAFF. The full variable domain, in which reference TRBV29-1 and TRBJ1-1 provide the parts outside the CDR3, is SAVISQKPSRDICQRGTSLTIQCQVDSQVTMMFWYRQQPGQSLTLIATANQGSEATYESGFVIDKFPISRPNLTFSTLTVSNMSPEDSSIYLCSVWEGDTEAFFGQGTRLTVV.